One sample yielded the 24 T cell receptor beta chains listed below, sequenced in a study of glioma-infiltrating T cells after dendritic cell vaccination. Noted time point: after dendritic cell vaccination, including at tumor progression/relapse. Clones were sequenced by immunoSEQ multiplex PCR, and TCRdb holds only the in-frame ones, with some missing. The sample contains approximately 99,000 clones, approximately 80% of which appear only once. The specimen comprised blood, sampled after dendritic cell vaccination. Receptors originate from a human donor with glioblastoma.

This clone occurred a few times. The J gene is TRBJ2-7, the V gene TRBV4-1; D perhaps matches TRBD2 (5 bases). Per the germline V gene, CDR1 is MGHRA and CDR2 is YSYEKL. The CDR3 is made up of 14 amino acids. V was cut by 3 bases and J by 7 bases, with 16 bases left in between. CDR3 protein: CASSHGPSRREQYF. The DNA of the CDR3 is TGCGCCAGCAGCCATGGGCCTAGCCGGCGGGAGCAGTACTTC.

This chain connects TRBV5-1 to TRBJ1-1; 12 nucleotides agree with TRBD1. The CDR3 extends over 20 amino acids. The junction had 19 bases not matched to a gene; V was cut back by 2 bases and J by 5 bases. Looked up from germline, CDR1 is SGHRS and CDR2 is YFSETQ. The CDR3 nucleotides are TGCGCCAGCAGCTTAACCCGAAAAGGGACAGGGGGCAAGTTGAGTACTGAAGCTTTCTTT. This codes for CASSLTRKGTGGKLSTEAFF. Full variable domain (outside the CDR3, taken from reference TRBV5-1 and TRBJ1-1): KAGVTQTPRYLIKTRGQQVTLSCSPISGHRSVSWYQQTPGQGLQFLFEYFSETQRNKGNFPGRFSGRQFSNSRSEMNVSTLELGDSALYLCASSLTRKGTGGKLSTEAFFGQGTRLTVV.

V is TRBV27 and J is TRBJ2-2; TRBD1 agrees at 8 bases. The V segment lost 7 bases and the J segment 10 bases; nucleotides outside the gene matches: 14. Germline lookup yields CDR1 MNHEY and CDR2 SMNVEV (reference sequence). CDR3 length: 15 amino acids. In DNA, the CDR3 is TGTGCCAGCACCACCGGGACAGGCGGGACGAAGGAGCTGTTTTTT. Translation gives CASTTGTGGTKELFF.

The table lists this clone with a few counts. The chain combines TRBV6-1 with TRBJ2-1, with 9 positions matching TRBD2. V shed 6 bases, J shed 4 bases, and the junction held 7 bases outside the gene matches. Germline-derived CDR1 and CDR2 are MNHNS and SASEGT. CDR3 length: 15 residues. The CDR3 is CASRGRSGGYNEQFF. CDR3 coding DNA: TGTGCCAGCAGGGGGAGAAGCGGGGGGTACAATGAGCAGTTCTTC.

This clone was seen only a few times. This chain's CDR3 is CASSPAGGARGNTEAFF. In nucleotides, the CDR3 is TGTGCCAGCAGCCCCGCAGGGGGCGCCAGAGGGAACACTGAAGCTTTCTTT. V is TRBV5-4 and J is TRBJ1-1; 8 bases align to TRBD1. This CDR3 is 17 amino acids long. Trimming cost V 4 bases and J 1 base; bases outside gene matches: 12. Germline CDR1 is SGHNT and CDR2 is YYREEE (reference sequence).

This sequence joins TRBV4-2 and TRBJ2-3, with D possibly TRBD2 on 6 matching bases. The CDR3 has 17 residues. CDR1 LGHNA and CDR2 YNFKEQ come from the germline V gene. The germline V and J ends were trimmed by 1 base and 4 bases, with 18 bases remaining between them. CDR3 in DNA: TGTGCCAGCAGCCAAGTAGGACACGGGAGCTTGCCAGATACGCAGTATTTT. Translation gives CASSQVGHGSLPDTQYF.

The CDR3: CASSSSRGSTGELFF. As DNA, the CDR3 is TGTGCCAGCAGTTCGTCGAGAGGCAGCACCGGGGAGCTGTTTTTT. The chain joins TRBV6-6 to TRBJ2-2; D is undetermined. V lost 4 bases, J lost 4 bases, and 13 bases lay in between. Looked up from germline, CDR1 is MNHNY and CDR2 is SVGAGI (reference sequence). CDR3 length equals 15 residues.

This clone has a single count. This rearrangement joins TRBV6-6 to TRBJ1-5; D is ambiguous. This CDR3 region has 15 residues. Germline CDR1 MNHNY, CDR2 SVGAGI (reference sequence). The ends were cut back, 6 bases at V and 0 bases at J, with 12 bases in the middle. The CDR3 reads CASSRHNPSNQPQHF. In DNA form, the CDR3 reads TGTGCCAGCAGCAGACACAACCCTAGCAATCAGCCCCAGCATTTT.

This chain's CDR3 is CSVYTGVVVETQYF. The CDR3, as DNA: TGCAGCGTCTACACAGGGGTAGTCGTTGAGACCCAGTACTTC. This chain connects TRBV29-1 to TRBJ2-5; 7 bases agree with TRBD1. This CDR3 is built from 14 residues. V trimming: 6 bases; J trimming: 5 bases; junction bases outside the gene matches: 12. Per the germline V gene, CDR1 is SQVTM and CDR2 is ANQGSEA.

The chain has TRBV7-9 and TRBJ1-1; perhaps TRBD1 as D (5 bases). The CDR3 sequence is 17 residues long. V was shortened by 0 bases and J by 4 bases, with 18 bases between the two germline ends. Germline V gene data show CDR1 as SEHNR and CDR2 as FQNEAQ (reference sequence). The chain's CDR3 is CASSLANQGPESTEAFF. The DNA for the CDR3 is TGTGCCAGCAGCTTAGCAAACCAGGGTCCGGAGAGCACTGAAGCTTTCTTT.

V usage is TRBV9 and J usage is TRBJ2-1, with 13 bases fitting TRBD2. CDR1 is SGDLS, CDR2 YYNGEE, per germline. V dropped 0 bases and J dropped 9; count of bases not matched to a gene: 3. CDR3 size: 15 residues. The CDR3 protein is CASSVAGTSGTEQFF. CDR3 sequence (DNA): TGTGCCAGCAGCGTAGCCGGGACTAGCGGGACTGAGCAGTTCTTC.

V is TRBV2 and J is TRBJ2-3, with 8 bases lining up with TRBD2. Losses at the gene ends were 8 bases for V and 0 bases for J; bases not matched to a gene: 10. This CDR3 comprises 16 residues. The germline CDR1 and CDR2 sequences are SNHLY and FYNNEI. CDR3 sequence: CASWSGGSLSTDTQYF. CDR3 in DNA: TGTGCCAGCTGGAGCGGGGGTAGTCTTAGCACAGATACGCAGTATTTT.

The chain recombines TRBV19 with TRBJ1-5, with D possibly TRBD1 on 5 matching bases. Trimming took 7 bases from V and 4 from J, leaving 17 bases between them. The CDR3 loop spans 15 amino acids. Looked up from germline, CDR1 is LNHDA and CDR2 is SQIVND (reference sequence). CDR3 amino acids: CASKPTGRQNQPQHF. CDR3 DNA sequence: TGTGCCAGTAAACCTACCGGGAGACAGAATCAGCCCCAGCATTTT.

The chain couples TRBV27 to TRBJ1-5, with TRBD1 matching 7 bases. CDR3 length equals 14 residues. The germline V gene encodes CDR1 MNHEY and CDR2 SMNVEV (reference sequence). V gave up 2 bases and J gave up 11 bases; unmatched junction bases: 9. The CDR3 DNA reads as TGTGCCAGCAGTTTAGCGACAGGGTCTAGGGCCCAGCATTTT. Translated: CASSLATGSRAQHF.

This chain connects TRBV7-9 to TRBJ1-1, with D possibly matching TRBD1 (5 bases). This CDR3 is 14 amino acids long. Germline-derived CDR1 and CDR2 are SEHNR and FQNEAQ (reference sequence). V lost 6 bases and J 1 base, leaving 12 bases between the germline ends. DNA for the CDR3: TGTGCCAGCAGTTTGACAGTAGCGAACACTGAAGCTTTCTTT. This sequence encodes CASSLTVANTEAFF.

The chain combines TRBV28 with TRBJ2-7, with TRBD1 matching over 8 bases. V was pared by 5 bases and J by 2 bases, with 5 bases of the junction left unmatched. Germline V gene sequence: CDR1 MDHEN, CDR2 SYDVKM. This CDR3 comprises 14 residues. The CDR3 sequence: CASSQGQATYEQYF. CDR3 coding DNA: TGTGCCAGCAGTCAGGGACAGGCCACCTACGAGCAGTACTTC.

The J gene is TRBJ2-7, the V gene TRBV5-1; 9 bases are a match to TRBD1. CDR3 length: 14 amino acids. Trimming took 0 bases from V and 3 from J; bases not matched to a gene: 1. The germline gives CDR1 SGHRS, CDR2 YFSETQ. In DNA, the CDR3 is TGCGCCAGCAGCTTGGACAGGGGGCTCTACGAGCAGTACTTC. Its protein is CASSLDRGLYEQYF.

Only a few counts were recorded for this clone. The CDR3 region is CASSLAGGNSGNTIYF. Written as DNA, the CDR3 is TGCGCCAGCAGCTTGGCGGGGGGCAACTCTGGAAACACCATATATTTT. V is TRBV5-1 and J is TRBJ1-3, with TRBD1 as a possible D gene (6 bases). Trimming left V 0 bases short and J 0 bases short, with 10 bases between. This CDR3 region has 16 residues. Germline V gene sequence: CDR1 SGHRS, CDR2 YFSETQ.

J is TRBJ2-7 and V is TRBV6-1, with D perhaps matching TRBD2 (6 bases). The CDR3 is 15 residues long. V gave up 6 bases and J gave up 0 bases, with 15 bases separating them. The germline V gene encodes CDR1 MNHNS and CDR2 SASEGT. DNA of the CDR3: TGTGCCAGCAGCCAAAGGGGAGGCAGCTCCTACGAGCAGTACTTC. It specifies CASSQRGGSSYEQYF.

This clone was observed a few times. The chain has TRBV18 and TRBJ2-7, with D unclear. The CDR3 loop spans 12 amino acids. Trimming removed 2 bases at V and 4 bases at J, with 6 bases between. Germline V gene data show CDR1 as KGHSH and CDR2 as LQKENI. For the CDR3, the DNA is TGTGCCAGCTCACCAATCGGTTACGAGCAGTACTTC. This encodes CASSPIGYEQYF.

The V and J genes are TRBV28 and TRBJ1-3; 7 bases fit TRBD1. This CDR3 is 17 amino acids long. Germline-derived CDR1 and CDR2 are MDHEN and SYDVKM. With V trimmed by 0 bases and J by 0 bases, 5 bases remained unmatched. CDR3 in amino acids: CASSLWGQIGSGNTIYF. In nucleotides, the CDR3 is TGTGCCAGCAGTTTATGGGGACAGATAGGCTCTGGAAACACCATATATTTT.

The chain carries TRBV6-6 and TRBJ1-5; the D gene is possibly TRBD1 (6 bases). Deletions cut 6 bases from V and 0 bases from J, with 15 bases between. The CDR3 totals 16 residues. The germline gives CDR1 MNHNY, CDR2 SVGAGI (reference sequence). The CDR3 DNA follows: TGTGCCAGCAGCCGCCCGGGACAAAATAGCAATCAGCCCCAGCATTTT. Protein product: CASSRPGQNSNQPQHF.

The rearrangement joins TRBV27 to TRBJ1-1, with TRBD1 identical over 9 bases. Germline V CDR1 and CDR2: MNHEY, SMNVEV (reference sequence). V was pared by 5 bases and J by 4 bases, with 5 bases of the junction left unmatched. There are 14 residues in the CDR3. The CDR3, as DNA: TGTGCCAGCAGTACCGACAGGGGGAGCACTGAAGCTTTCTTT. Residues: CASSTDRGSTEAFF.

This clone was counted a single time. The rearrangement links TRBV5-8 to TRBJ2-1, with TRBD1 identical over 9 bases. The CDR3 has 15 residues. Germline V gene lookup returns CDR1 SGHTS and CDR2 YDEGEE. The trim removed 4 bases at V and 6 bases at J, leaving 8 bases unmatched. CDR3 bases: TGTGCCAGCAGCCCGGGACAGGGTGGGAGCAATGAGCAGTTCTTC. Translation: CASSPGQGGSNEQFF.